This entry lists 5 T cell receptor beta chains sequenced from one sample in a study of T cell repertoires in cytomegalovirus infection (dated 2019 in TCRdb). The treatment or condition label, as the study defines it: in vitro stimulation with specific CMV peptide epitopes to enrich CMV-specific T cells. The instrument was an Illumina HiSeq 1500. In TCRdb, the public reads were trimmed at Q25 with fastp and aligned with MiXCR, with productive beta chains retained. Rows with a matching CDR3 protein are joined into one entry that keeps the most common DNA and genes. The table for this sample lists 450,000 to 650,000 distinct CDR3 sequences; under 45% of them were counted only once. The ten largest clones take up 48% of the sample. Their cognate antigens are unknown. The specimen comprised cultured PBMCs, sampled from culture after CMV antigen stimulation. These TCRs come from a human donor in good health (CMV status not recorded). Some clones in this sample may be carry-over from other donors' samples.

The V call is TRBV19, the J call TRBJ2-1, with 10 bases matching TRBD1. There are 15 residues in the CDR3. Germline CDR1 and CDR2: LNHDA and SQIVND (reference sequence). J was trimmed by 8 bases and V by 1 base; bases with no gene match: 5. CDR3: CASSIVRQGAYEQFF. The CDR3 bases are TGTGCCAGTAGTATAGTCAGACAGGGGGCCTATGAGCAGTTCTTC.

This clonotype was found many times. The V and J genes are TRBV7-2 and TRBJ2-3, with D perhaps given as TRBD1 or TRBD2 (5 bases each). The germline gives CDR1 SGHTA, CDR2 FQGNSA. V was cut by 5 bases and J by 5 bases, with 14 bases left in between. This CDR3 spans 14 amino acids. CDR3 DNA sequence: TGTGCCAGCAGCCCTGGGTCTGGGGGAGATACGCAGTATTTT. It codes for CASSPGSGGDTQYF.

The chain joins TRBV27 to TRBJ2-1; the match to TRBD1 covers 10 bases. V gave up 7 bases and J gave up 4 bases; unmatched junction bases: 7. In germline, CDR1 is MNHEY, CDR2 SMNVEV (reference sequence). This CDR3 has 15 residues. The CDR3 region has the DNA TGTGCCAGCACCACCGGGACAGGGGCTTACAATGAGCAGTTCTTC. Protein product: CASTTGTGAYNEQFF.

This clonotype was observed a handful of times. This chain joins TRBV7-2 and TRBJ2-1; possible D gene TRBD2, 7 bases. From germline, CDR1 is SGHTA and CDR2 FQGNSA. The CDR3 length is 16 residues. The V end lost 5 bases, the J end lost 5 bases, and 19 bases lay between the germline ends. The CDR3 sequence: CASSPSTPGGHNEQFF. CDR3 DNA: TGTGCCAGCAGCCCCAGCACCCCGGGGGGCCACAATGAGCAGTTCTTC.

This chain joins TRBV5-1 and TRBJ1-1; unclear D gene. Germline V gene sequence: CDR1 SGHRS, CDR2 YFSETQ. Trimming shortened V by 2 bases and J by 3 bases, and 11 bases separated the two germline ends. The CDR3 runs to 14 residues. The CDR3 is CASSFGDRDTEAFF. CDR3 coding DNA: TGCGCCAGCAGCTTCGGAGATAGAGACACTGAAGCTTTCTTT.